These 30 T cell receptor beta chains came from one sample sequenced in a study of T cells after yellow fever vaccination. MiXCR, run by TCRdb on the 5' RACE reads, gives a single entry per CDR3 protein. The sample has some 320,000 distinct CDR3 sequences, 8.7% seen once. The sample was CD4+ T cells sorted from PBMCs, taken 5 days after the yellow fever booster vaccination. The source of these receptors is a man between 18 and 29 years old who received the YFV17D yellow fever vaccine.

This clonotype has only a few counts. The chain combines TRBV6-5 with TRBJ2-2, with D unclear. Germline lookup yields CDR1 MNHEY and CDR2 SVGAGI. Trimming took off 5 bases at V and 4 bases at J, with 11 bases between the two ends. CDR3 length equals 14 residues. The CDR3 region is CASSTPSGTGELFF. As DNA, the CDR3 is TGTGCCAGCAGTACCCCTTCGGGCACCGGGGAGCTGTTTTTT.

This chain connects TRBV30 to TRBJ1-1, with D possibly being TRBD1 (6 bases). This CDR3 spans 15 amino acids. Germline assignment: CDR1 GTSNPN and CDR2 SVGIG (reference sequence). The V end lost 2 bases, the J end lost 1 base, and 14 bases lay between the germline ends. The CDR3 nucleotides read TGTGCCTGGAGTATCCAGGGGAAGGGGAACACTGAAGCTTTCTTT. Translation gives CAWSIQGKGNTEAFF.

This clonotype turned up a few times. V gene TRBV6-5 combines with J gene TRBJ2-6; 9 bases line up with TRBD1. Trimming cost V 5 bases and J 2 bases; bases outside gene matches: 4. CDR3 size: 16 residues. Germline values: CDR1 MNHEY, CDR2 SVGAGI. The CDR3 coding sequence is TGTGCCAGCAGTCCGTGGACAGGGGCTGGGGCCAACGTCCTGACTTTC. Translation gives CASSPWTGAGANVLTF.

The chain recombines TRBV6-2 or TRBV6-3 with TRBJ2-3, with TRBD1 as a possible D gene (5 bases). Germline V gene lookup returns CDR1 MNHEY and CDR2 SVGEGT. The V gene lost 6 bases and the J gene lost 6 bases, with 10 bases spanning the gap. CDR3 length equals 12 residues. In DNA form, the CDR3 reads TGTGCCAGCAGGGTCGACAGTGATACGCAGTATTTT. Residues: CASRVDSDTQYF.

This clonotype was seen a few times. The rearrangement joins TRBV6-6 to TRBJ1-5, with D possibly TRBD1 on 5 matching bases. V was pared by 5 bases and J by 7 bases, with 12 bases between. Looked up from germline, CDR1 is MNHNY and CDR2 is SVGAGI (reference sequence). The CDR3 loop spans 13 amino acids. DNA of the CDR3: TGTGCCAGCAGTACTGGGGGTGGCCAGCCCCAGCATTTT. Protein product: CASSTGGGQPQHF.

This clonotype has just a few counts. The chain has TRBV5-1 and TRBJ1-1; D remains ambiguous. The CDR3 consists of 14 residues. Germline assignment: CDR1 SGHRS and CDR2 YFSETQ. Trimming pared 0 bases from V and 7 bases from J, leaving 13 bases between. The CDR3 region has the DNA TGCGCCAGCAGCTTGGGGGGTGTAGAGGTTGAAGCTTTCTTT. Its translation is CASSLGGVEVEAFF.

The V and J genes are TRBV7-6 and TRBJ2-3; D might be TRBD2 (6 bases). Germline V gives CDR1 SGHVS, CDR2 FNYEAQ. V gave up 2 bases and J gave up 4 bases, with 13 bases separating them. The CDR3 runs 15 residues. The CDR3 loop reads CASSLQAGRSDTQYF. As DNA, the CDR3 is TGTGCCAGCAGCTTACAGGCAGGGAGGTCAGATACGCAGTATTTT.

CDR3: CASSSLGVYYEQYF. The CDR3 nucleotides are TGTGCCAGCAGCTCGTTAGGGGTCTATTACGAGCAGTACTTC. V is TRBV5-6 and J is TRBJ2-7; maybe TRBD1 (5 bases). The CDR3 sequence is 14 residues long. V was cut by 3 bases and J by 4 bases, with 14 bases left in between. The germline CDR1 and CDR2 sequences are SGHDT and YYEEEE.

In its sample, this clonotype was seen a few times. The chain combines TRBV5-6 with TRBJ1-2; no definite D call. The CDR3 consists of 12 residues. The V end was cut by 1 base, the J end by 3 bases, with 4 bases between. Germline V gene data show CDR1 as SGHDT and CDR2 as YYEEEE. The CDR3 coding sequence is TGTGCCAGCAGCTTGACGTACTATGGCTACACCTTC. Amino acids: CASSLTYYGYTF.

This clonotype was observed a handful of times. This rearrangement joins TRBV10-3 to TRBJ1-3, with D possibly TRBD1 on 5 matching bases. Per germline, CDR1 ENHRY and CDR2 SYGVKD. The CDR3 sequence is 13 residues long. Trimming took 6 bases from V and 3 from J, leaving 9 bases between them. CDR3 residues: CAIRGGDGNTIYF. The DNA for the CDR3 is TGTGCCATCAGGGGGGGAGATGGAAACACCATATATTTT.

This clonotype was picked up a small number of times. This chain connects TRBV28 to TRBJ1-1; 11 bases are shared with TRBD1. This CDR3 contains 19 residues. Germline V gene data show CDR1 as MDHEN and CDR2 as SYDVKM. Germline trimming cut 10 bases from V and 4 bases from J; bases unmatched to any gene: 23. The CDR3 is CAIQPPPGQGGRYGTEAFF. CDR3 sequence (DNA): TGTGCCATCCAACCCCCTCCGGGACAGGGGGGTCGGTACGGCACTGAAGCTTTCTTT.

This clonotype was found a few times. The CDR3 nucleotides read TGTGCCAGCAGTGAGGGATGGCCCTCACCCCTCCACTTT. It encodes CASSEGWPSPLHF. The rearrangement links TRBV6-1 to TRBJ1-6; D remains ambiguous. Germline lookup yields CDR1 MNHNS and CDR2 SASEGT. The CDR3 sequence is 13 residues long. V was clipped by 3 bases and J by 10 bases, with 10 bases between them.

In this sample, this clonotype turned up a few times. The chain carries TRBV4-3 and TRBJ2-7; D is ambiguous. Trimming removed 5 bases from V and 2 bases from J, with 10 bases in between. CDR3 size: 13 residues. Germline V gene lookup returns CDR1 LGHNA and CDR2 YSLEER. The CDR3 DNA reads as TGCGCCAGCAGCTCTGGGCTCGCCTACGAGCAGTACTTC. Residues: CASSSGLAYEQYF.

This clonotype was detected many times. The CDR3 region has the DNA TGCAGCGTCCCTTCGACAGGCACAGATACGCAGTATTTT. Its translation is CSVPSTGTDTQYF. The chain joins TRBV29-1 to TRBJ2-3, with D possibly TRBD1 on 5 matching bases. The CDR3 length is 13 residues. With 6 bases removed from V and 1 base from J, the gap between germline ends came to 11 bases. Germline values: CDR1 SQVTM, CDR2 ANQGSEA.

This clonotype appeared a few times. This chain joins TRBV6-2 or TRBV6-3 and TRBJ2-7, with D perhaps matching TRBD2 (7 bases). CDR3 size: 14 residues. Germline CDR1 is MNHEY and CDR2 is SVGEGT. Trimming stripped 7 bases from V and 3 bases from J, with 16 bases between. The CDR3 DNA reads TGTGCCAGCACCCAAGGGGGGGCCTACTACGAGCAGTACTTC. Translated, it gives CASTQGGAYYEQYF.

This clonotype has more than one count but fewer than ten. The chain recombines TRBV7-2 with TRBJ1-4, with a possible D match to TRBD1 (5 bases). CDR3 length: 16 residues. V dropped 0 bases and J dropped 7 bases, with 15 bases sitting between them. Germline V gives CDR1 SGHTA, CDR2 FQGNSA. The CDR3 protein is CASSLASGAQGEKLFF. The CDR3 nucleotides are TGTGCCAGCAGCTTAGCGTCGGGAGCCCAGGGTGAAAAACTGTTTTTT.

This clonotype was seen a handful of times. The chain uses TRBV7-2 and TRBJ2-3; 11 nucleotides agree with TRBD1. There are 16 residues in the CDR3. Germline loops: CDR1 SGHTA, CDR2 FQGNSA. Trimming took 3 bases from V and 5 from J; bases not matched to a gene: 7. The CDR3: CASSFAGTGGIDTQYF. CDR3 DNA sequence: TGTGCCAGCAGCTTCGCCGGGACAGGGGGTATAGATACGCAGTATTTT.

This clonotype appeared many times. This chain joins TRBV9 and TRBJ1-6; D gene uncertain. The germline V gene has CDR1 SGDLS and CDR2 YYNGEE. This CDR3 contains 14 residues. V gave up 4 bases and J gave up 0 bases, with 5 bases separating them. CDR3 DNA: TGTGCCAGCAGCAGCGGCTCCTATAATTCACCCCTCCACTTT. Its translation is CASSSGSYNSPLHF.

A few counts support this clonotype. The V gene is TRBV2, the J gene TRBJ1-6; D call uncertain. The CDR3 has 18 amino acids. With 7 bases removed from V and 0 bases from J, the gap between germline ends came to 19 bases. Germline CDR1 and CDR2: SNHLY and FYNNEI. CDR3 coding DNA: TGTGCCAGCACCTCCCGGCTCTTAGGGAGCTCCTATAATTCACCCCTCCACTTT. Amino acids: CASTSRLLGSSYNSPLHF.

This clonotype was observed at least ten times. The chain employs TRBV4-3 and TRBJ2-1, with D possibly TRBD2 on 5 matching bases. This CDR3 has 17 residues. V was shortened by 5 bases and J by 0 bases, with 17 bases between the two germline ends. Germline-derived CDR1 and CDR2 are LGHNA and YSLEER. The CDR3 spells CASSSEVAGRSYNEQFF. The CDR3 nucleotides read TGCGCCAGCAGCTCCGAGGTCGCGGGCCGCTCCTACAATGAGCAGTTCTTC.

The V call is TRBV18, the J call TRBJ1-1; 7 nucleotides match TRBD1. Germline values: CDR1 KGHSH, CDR2 LQKENI. CDR3 length: 14 residues. Trimming cost V 4 bases and J 3 bases; bases outside gene matches: 5. The CDR3 sequence is CASSQGARDTEAFF. For the CDR3, the DNA is TGTGCCAGCTCACAGGGGGCTAGGGACACTGAAGCTTTCTTT.

V usage is TRBV4-1 and J usage is TRBJ2-1; 13 nucleotides agree with TRBD2. There are 18 residues in the CDR3. The V gene's germline CDR1 is MGHRA and CDR2 YSYEKL. Trimming removed 3 bases from V and 6 bases from J; junction bases left unmatched: 11. The CDR3, as DNA: TGCGCCAGCAGCCACGGACTAGCGGGGGCCCTGATGGGCAATGAGCAGTTCTTC. Translating gives CASSHGLAGALMGNEQFF.

This clonotype was counted between two and nine times. The chain has TRBV6-5 and TRBJ1-2; 7 nucleotides agree with TRBD1. The CDR3 has 12 amino acids. V was pared by 8 bases and J by 4 bases, with 4 bases of the junction left unmatched. The germline V gene has CDR1 MNHEY and CDR2 SVGAGI. The CDR3 spells CASGGTVYGYTF. DNA for the CDR3: TGTGCCAGCGGCGGGACAGTCTATGGCTACACCTTC.

The sample holds a few counts of this clonotype. The rearrangement joins TRBV7-3 to TRBJ2-1; maybe TRBD2 (6 bases). Germline V gene lookup returns CDR1 SGHTA and CDR2 FQGTGA. This CDR3 comprises 13 residues. V was trimmed by 4 bases and J by 12 bases, leaving 16 bases between them. The CDR3 DNA is TGTGCCAGCAGCTCATCGACTAGTGGAGGGCAGTTCTTC. It is translated as CASSSSTSGGQFF.

The rearrangement links TRBV7-3 to TRBJ1-1; perhaps TRBD1 as D (5 bases). Germline assignment: CDR1 SGHTA and CDR2 FQGTGA. The CDR3 is 14 amino acids. The V end lost 5 bases, the J end lost 1 base, and 11 bases lay between the germline ends. The CDR3 DNA reads as TGTGCCAGCAGCCCAGGGTCCGAGAACACTGAAGCTTTCTTT. It codes for CASSPGSENTEAFF. Full variable domain (rest looked up from reference TRBV7-3 and TRBJ1-1): GAGVSQTPSNKVTEKGKYVELRCDPISGHTALYWYRQSLGQGPEFLIYFQGTGAADDSGLPNDRFFAVRPEGSVSTLKIQRTERGDSAVYLCASSPGSENTEAFFGQGTRLTVV.

The rearrangement uses TRBV12-3 or TRBV12-4 and TRBJ2-3; D uncertain. The V end lost 0 bases, the J end lost 10 bases, and 8 bases lay between the germline ends. This CDR3 has 12 residues. The CDR3 bases are TGTGCCAGCAGTTTAGCGTCCCTGGCGCAGTATTTT. As protein: CASSLASLAQYF.

At least ten counts were recorded for this clonotype. The chain joins TRBV11-1 to TRBJ2-7; 9 nucleotides line up with TRBD1. The CDR3 has 15 amino acids. The V and J ends lost 2 bases and 1 base, in that order; junction bases with no gene match: 3. Germline V CDR1 and CDR2: SGHAT, FQDESV (reference sequence). The CDR3: CASSLPGQGSYEQYF. The CDR3, as DNA: TGTGCCAGCAGCTTACCGGGACAGGGTTCCTACGAGCAGTACTTC.

Many counts were recorded for this clonotype. In DNA, the CDR3 is TGCGCCAGCAGCCCAGACTCTGGAAACACCATATATTTT. It yields the protein CASSPDSGNTIYF. The chain employs TRBV4-3 and TRBJ1-3; D is uncertain. The length of the CDR3 is 13 residues. Looked up from germline, CDR1 is LGHNA and CDR2 is YSLEER. Deletions cut 4 bases from V and 0 bases from J, with 4 bases between.

This clonotype was detected a few times. The V call is TRBV2, the J call TRBJ1-2; the D is unclear. Germline V CDR1 and CDR2: SNHLY, FYNNEI. The V end was cut by 7 bases, the J end by 8 bases, with 8 bases between. This CDR3 contains 10 residues. CDR3 nucleotide sequence: TGTGCCAGCAACCTGGGAGGCTACACCTTC. Encoded protein: CASNLGGYTF.

This clonotype was seen at least ten times. This chain joins TRBV4-1 and TRBJ1-2, with TRBD1 matching 10 bases. Germline V gives CDR1 MGHRA, CDR2 YSYEKL. The CDR3 consists of 16 residues. V lost 2 bases and J lost 8; bases outside the gene matches: 11. This chain's CDR3 is CASSQPGTGARLGYTF. In nucleotides, the CDR3 is TGCGCCAGCAGCCAACCCGGGACAGGGGCACGGTTGGGCTACACCTTC.